The TCR beta chain described here comes from a study of shared clonotypes between healthy human individuals. CDR1 MNHEY and CDR2 SVGAGI come from the germline V gene. The CDR3 consists of 15 residues. Trimming cost V 0 bases and J 3 bases; bases outside gene matches: 2. Data came from immunoSEQ multiplex PCR; TCRdb stores just in-frame clones and leaves some out. This sample yields about 110,000 clones, of which 68% are seen a single time; 24% belongs to the top ten. Each sample came from a Caucasian adult donor living in Nashville, Tennessee. Whole-study findings and limits: Sequencing depth was a factor that was expected to affect clonotype sharing among donors.

This clone turned up a few times. Its target is not known. The rearrangement uses TRBV6-5 and TRBJ2-1, with 7 bases identical to TRBD2. The source material was memory CD8+ T cells sorted from blood. Subset specified: CD45RO+ cells pooled with CCR7-negative TemRA cells. The origin of this receptor is a woman in her 30s in good health. CDR3 nucleotide sequence: TGTGCCAGCAGTTACTCGCGCGGGAGCTACAATGAGCAGTTCTTC. It is translated as CASSYSRGSYNEQFF.